This T cell receptor beta chain was sequenced in a study of blood T cell repertoires in COVID-19. Study-wide background: Samples representing acute and convalescent COVID-19 were sourced from the United States, Italy and Spain. From T cells, B-cell-depleted T cells, or PBMCs came the material, which was cDNA or gDNA.

Per the authors' pipeline: Nucleated cell number was recorded as an estimate derived from reference gene primer amplification. Libraries were prepared by immunoSEQ multiplex PCR; TCRdb keeps only in-frame clonotypes and omits some of them. The DNA was the basis for D and trimming; V, J and clone size are from that table. The table has around 300,000 clones, 75% to 90% seen once. The CDR3 sequence is 20 residues long. Germline values: CDR1 LNHDA, CDR2 SQIVND (reference sequence). The ends lost 5 bases at V and 5 bases at J; junction bases unmatched: 24. This receptor was identified in a woman aged 25 to 39 with active or convalescent COVID-19. Sequencing was carried out using peripheral blood. The chain carries TRBV19 and TRBJ1-5, with 7 positions matching TRBD1. CDR3 bases: TGTGCCAGTAGTCTCACTCCTTTGACAGGGTTGTCCCATGGGTATCAGCCCCAGCATTTT. Amino acids: CASSLTPLTGLSHGYQPQHF.